This TCR beta chain was sequenced for a study of regulatory T cells in long-lasting Graves disease. Stated time point: newly diagnosed GD, antithyroid drugs for less than 3 months. The authors made the TCR library using RNA they extracted from PBMCs. Study-level findings and limits: Persistent disease was associated with favored TRBV28 usage and with favored use of TRBJ1-2 and TRBJ2-5.

Building of the TCR beta libraries involved iRepertoire HTBI primers and Arm-PCR of CDR3 regions. In TCRdb, the multiplex PCR reads were re-called with MiXCR into one record per CDR3 protein. This sample carries 200,000 to 300,000 distinct CDR3 sequences, 20% of them seen once, and the ten largest clones take approximately 14%. Germline V gene data show CDR1 as SQVTM and CDR2 as ANQGSEA. The germline V and J ends were trimmed by 4 bases and 6 bases, with 12 bases remaining between them. The CDR3 covers 12 residues. This clonotype has at least ten counts. The target antigen is unknown. This chain uses TRBV29-1 with TRBJ1-1; a weak D match, TRBD1 (5 bases). This clonotype originated in a female donor with Graves disease. The starting material was peripheral blood mononuclear cells (PBMCs), obtained at new diagnosis, from a patient treated with antithyroid drugs. The CDR3 DNA sequence: TGCAGCGTTGTCATAGTGGGGGCTGAAGCTTTCTTT. Protein product: CSVVIVGAEAFF.